This TCR beta chain was sequenced during a study of blood T cell repertoires in COVID-19. Study overall: In each case, the material was cDNA or gDNA derived from T cells, B-cell-depleted T cells, or PBMCs.

In the original processing: The assay estimated nucleated cells by amplifying reference gene primers. Generated by immunoSEQ multiplex PCR, the TCRdb table keeps only in-frame clones and is missing some. V, J and clone size were drawn from that table, and D and trimming were deduced from the DNA. The table records approximately 190,000 clones, 82% of them present only once. Germline values: CDR1 MNHEY, CDR2 SMNVEV (reference sequence). The length of the CDR3 is 16 residues. The V gene end was trimmed by 5 bases and the J gene end by 6 bases; junction bases not matched to a gene: 12. The J gene is TRBJ1-4, the V gene TRBV27; TRBD1 matches at 7 bases. Input material: peripheral blood. The clonotype was recovered from a woman aged 55-70 years with COVID-19, enrolled during active disease. CDR3: CASSPYRTGGYEKLFF. DNA for the CDR3: TGTGCCAGCAGTCCCTATCGGACAGGAGGTTATGAAAAACTGTTTTTT.